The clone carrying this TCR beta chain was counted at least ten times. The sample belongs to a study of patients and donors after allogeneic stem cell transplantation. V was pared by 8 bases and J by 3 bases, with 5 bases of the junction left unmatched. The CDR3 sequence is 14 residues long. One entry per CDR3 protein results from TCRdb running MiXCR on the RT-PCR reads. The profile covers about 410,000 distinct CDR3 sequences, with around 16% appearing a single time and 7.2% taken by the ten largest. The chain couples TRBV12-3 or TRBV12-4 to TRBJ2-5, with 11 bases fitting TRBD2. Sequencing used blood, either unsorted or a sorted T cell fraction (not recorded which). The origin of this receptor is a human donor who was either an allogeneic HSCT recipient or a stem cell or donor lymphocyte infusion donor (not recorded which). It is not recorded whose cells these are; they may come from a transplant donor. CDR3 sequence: CASRLAGTKETQYF. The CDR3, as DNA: TGTGCCAGCCGACTAGCGGGAACTAAAGAGACCCAGTACTTC.